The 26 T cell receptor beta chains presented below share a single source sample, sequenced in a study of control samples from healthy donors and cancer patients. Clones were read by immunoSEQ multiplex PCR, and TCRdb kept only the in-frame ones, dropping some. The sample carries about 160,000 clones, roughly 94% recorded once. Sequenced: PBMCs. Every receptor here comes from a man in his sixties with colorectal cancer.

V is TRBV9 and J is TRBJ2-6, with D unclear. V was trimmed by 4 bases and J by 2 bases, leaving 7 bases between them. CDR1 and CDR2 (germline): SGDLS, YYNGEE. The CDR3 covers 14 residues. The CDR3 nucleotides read TGTGCCAGCAGCCTTTCAACTGGGGCCAACGTCCTGACTTTC. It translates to CASSLSTGANVLTF. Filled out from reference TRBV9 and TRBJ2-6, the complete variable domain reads DSGVTQTPKHLITATGQRVTLRCSPRSGDLSVYWYQQSLDQGLQFLIQYYNGEERAKGNILERFSAQQFPDLHSELNLSSLELGDSALYFCASSLSTGANVLTFGAGSRLTVL.

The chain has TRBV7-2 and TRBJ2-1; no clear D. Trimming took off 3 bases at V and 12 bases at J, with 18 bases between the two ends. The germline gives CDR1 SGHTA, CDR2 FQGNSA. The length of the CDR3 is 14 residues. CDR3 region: CASSFRTPRSRQFF. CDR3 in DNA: TGTGCCAGCAGCTTTAGGACCCCCCGGAGTCGGCAGTTCTTC. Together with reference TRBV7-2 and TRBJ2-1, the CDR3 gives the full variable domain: GAGVSQSPSNKVTEKGKDVELRCDPISGHTALYWYRQSLGQGLEFLIYFQGNSAPDKSGLPSDRFSAERTGGSVSTLTIQRTQQEDSAVYLCASSFRTPRSRQFFGPGTRLTVL.

This chain's CDR3 is CASSFGLAEETQYF. The CDR3, as DNA: TGTGCCAGCAGCTTTGGACTAGCAGAAGAGACCCAGTACTTC. The chain links TRBV7-9 to TRBJ2-5, with 8 positions matching TRBD2. CDR1 is SEHNR and CDR2 is FQNEAQ in the germline V gene (reference sequence). V was clipped by 3 bases and J by 3 bases; unmatched bases: 3. This CDR3 comprises 14 residues.

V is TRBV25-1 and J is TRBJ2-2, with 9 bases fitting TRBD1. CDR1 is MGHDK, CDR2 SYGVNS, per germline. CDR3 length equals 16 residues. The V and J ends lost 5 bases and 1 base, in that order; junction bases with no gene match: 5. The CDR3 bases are TGTGCCAGCAGTTCTCGGACAGGGGAGAACACCGGGGAGCTGTTTTTT. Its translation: CASSSRTGENTGELFF.

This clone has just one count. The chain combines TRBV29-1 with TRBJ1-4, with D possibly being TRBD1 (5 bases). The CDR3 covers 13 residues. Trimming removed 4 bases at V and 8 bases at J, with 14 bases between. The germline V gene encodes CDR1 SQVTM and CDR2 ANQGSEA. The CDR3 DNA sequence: TGCAGCGTTGGTGGGGCCCCTGGGGAAAAACTGTTTTTT. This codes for CSVGGAPGEKLFF.

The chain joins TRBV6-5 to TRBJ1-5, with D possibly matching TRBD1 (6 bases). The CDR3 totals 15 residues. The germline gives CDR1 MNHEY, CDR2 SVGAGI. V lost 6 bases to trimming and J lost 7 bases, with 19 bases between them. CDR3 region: CASRAPGGLAQPQHF. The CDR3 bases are TGTGCCAGCAGGGCCCCGGGGGGGCTAGCACAGCCCCAGCATTTT.

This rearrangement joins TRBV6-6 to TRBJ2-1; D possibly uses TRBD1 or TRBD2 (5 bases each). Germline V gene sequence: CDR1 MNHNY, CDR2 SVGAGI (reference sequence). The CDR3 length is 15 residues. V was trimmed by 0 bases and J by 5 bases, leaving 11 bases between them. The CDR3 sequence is CASSYSADNNNEQFF. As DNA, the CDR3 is TGTGCCAGCAGTTACTCAGCGGACAACAACAATGAGCAGTTCTTC.

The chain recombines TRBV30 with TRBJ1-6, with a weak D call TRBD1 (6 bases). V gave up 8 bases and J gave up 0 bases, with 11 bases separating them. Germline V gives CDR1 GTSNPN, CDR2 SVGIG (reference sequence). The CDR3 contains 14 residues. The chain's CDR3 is CARQDSSYNSPLHF. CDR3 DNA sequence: TGTGCCCGACAGGACAGCTCCTATAATTCACCCCTCCACTTT.

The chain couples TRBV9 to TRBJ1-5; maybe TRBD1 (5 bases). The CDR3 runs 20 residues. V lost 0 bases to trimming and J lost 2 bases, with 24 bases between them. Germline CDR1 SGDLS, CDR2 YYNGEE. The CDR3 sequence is CASSVDFLGVLGQCNQPQHF. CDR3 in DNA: TGTGCCAGCAGCGTAGATTTTCTCGGGGTACTGGGGCAGTGCAATCAGCCCCAGCATTTT. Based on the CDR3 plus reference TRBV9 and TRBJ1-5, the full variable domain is DSGVTQTPKHLITATGQRVTLRCSPRSGDLSVYWYQQSLDQGLQFLIQYYNGEERAKGNILERFSAQQFPDLHSELNLSSLELGDSALYFCASSVDFLGVLGQCNQPQHFGDGTRLSIL.

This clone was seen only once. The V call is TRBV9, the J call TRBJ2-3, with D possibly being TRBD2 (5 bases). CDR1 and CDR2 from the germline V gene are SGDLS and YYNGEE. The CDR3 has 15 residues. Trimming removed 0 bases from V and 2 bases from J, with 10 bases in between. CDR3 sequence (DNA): TGTGCCAGCAGCGTAGTAGCGTACAACACAGATACGCAGTATTTT. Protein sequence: CASSVVAYNTDTQYF.

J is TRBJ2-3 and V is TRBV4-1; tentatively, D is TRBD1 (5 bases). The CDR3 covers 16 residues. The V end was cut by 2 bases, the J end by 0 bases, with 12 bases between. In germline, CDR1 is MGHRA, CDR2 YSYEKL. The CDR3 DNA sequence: TGCGCCAGCAGCCAACAGGCAGGGTCCAGCACAGATACGCAGTATTTT. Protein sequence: CASSQQAGSSTDTQYF.

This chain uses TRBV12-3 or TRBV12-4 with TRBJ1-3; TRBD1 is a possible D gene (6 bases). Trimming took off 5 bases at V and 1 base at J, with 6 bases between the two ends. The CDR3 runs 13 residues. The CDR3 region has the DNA TGTGCCAGCAGTACAGGGTCTGGAAACACCATATATTTT. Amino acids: CASSTGSGNTIYF.

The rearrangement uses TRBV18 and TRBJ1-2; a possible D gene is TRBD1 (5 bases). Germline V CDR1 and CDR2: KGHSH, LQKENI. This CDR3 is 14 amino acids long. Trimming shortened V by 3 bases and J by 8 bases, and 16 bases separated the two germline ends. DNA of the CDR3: TGTGCCAGCTCACCGTTTGAGAGGGGCAGGGGCTACACCTTC. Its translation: CASSPFERGRGYTF.

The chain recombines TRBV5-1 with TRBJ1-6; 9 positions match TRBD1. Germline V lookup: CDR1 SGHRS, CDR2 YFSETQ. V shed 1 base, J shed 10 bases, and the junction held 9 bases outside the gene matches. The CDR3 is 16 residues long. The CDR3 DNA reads TGCGCCAGCAGCTTGTCGGCCGGGACAGGGAAATCACCCCTCCACTTT. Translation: CASSLSAGTGKSPLHF. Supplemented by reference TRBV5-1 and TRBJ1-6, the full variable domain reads KAGVTQTPRYLIKTRGQQVTLSCSPISGHRSVSWYQQTPGQGLQFLFEYFSETQRNKGNFPGRFSGRQFSNSRSEMNVSTLELGDSALYLCASSLSAGTGKSPLHFGNGTRLTVT.

CDR3 region: CANRTDSPLHF. The CDR3 DNA is TGCGCCAACCGGACAGATTCACCCCTCCACTTT. The V call is TRBV10-1, the J call TRBJ1-6, with a tentative D call TRBD1 (6 bases). The CDR3 loop spans 11 amino acids. Trimming cost V 10 bases and J 8 bases, with 9 bases left between them. Germline values: CDR1 WNHNN, CDR2 SYGVQD (reference sequence).

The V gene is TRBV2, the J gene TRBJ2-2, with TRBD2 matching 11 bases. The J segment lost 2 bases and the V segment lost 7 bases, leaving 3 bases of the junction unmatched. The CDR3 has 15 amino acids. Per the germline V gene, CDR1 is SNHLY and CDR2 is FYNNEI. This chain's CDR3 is CASTGTSGNTGELFF. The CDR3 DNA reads TGTGCCAGCACCGGGACTAGCGGAAACACCGGGGAGCTGTTTTTT.

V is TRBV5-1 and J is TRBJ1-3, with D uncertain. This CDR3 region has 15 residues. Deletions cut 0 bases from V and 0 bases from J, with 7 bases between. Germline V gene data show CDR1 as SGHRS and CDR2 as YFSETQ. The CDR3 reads CASSLATFSGNTIYF. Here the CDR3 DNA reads TGCGCCAGCAGCTTGGCGACCTTCTCTGGAAACACCATATATTTT.

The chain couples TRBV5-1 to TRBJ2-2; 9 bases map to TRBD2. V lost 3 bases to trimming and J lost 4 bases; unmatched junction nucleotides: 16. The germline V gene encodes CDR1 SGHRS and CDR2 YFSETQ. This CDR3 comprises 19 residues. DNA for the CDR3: TGCGCCAGCAGCTGGGGGTTGAGCGGGGGGACCCGCGGCACCGGGGAGCTGTTTTTT. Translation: CASSWGLSGGTRGTGELFF.

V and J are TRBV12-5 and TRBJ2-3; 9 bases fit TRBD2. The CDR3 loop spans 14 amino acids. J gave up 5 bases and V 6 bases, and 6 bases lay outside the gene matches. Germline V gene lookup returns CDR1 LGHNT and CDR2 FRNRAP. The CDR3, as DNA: TGTGCTAGTGGGGCGGGGGGGCCAAGAGATACGCAGTATTTT. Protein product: CASGAGGPRDTQYF.

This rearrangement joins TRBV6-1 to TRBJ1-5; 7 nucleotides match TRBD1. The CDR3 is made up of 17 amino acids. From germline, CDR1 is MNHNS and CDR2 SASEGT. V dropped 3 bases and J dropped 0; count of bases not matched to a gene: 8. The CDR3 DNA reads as TGTGCCAGCAGTGATCCATACAGGGGTCATAGCAATCAGCCCCAGCATTTT. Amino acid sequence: CASSDPYRGHSNQPQHF.

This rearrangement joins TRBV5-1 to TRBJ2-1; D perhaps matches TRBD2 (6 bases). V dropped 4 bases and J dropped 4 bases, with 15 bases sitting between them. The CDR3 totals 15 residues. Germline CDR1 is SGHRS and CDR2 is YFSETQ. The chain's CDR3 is CASSPTGGEYNEQFF. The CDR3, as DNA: TGCGCCAGCAGCCCGACGGGCGGGGAGTACAATGAGCAGTTCTTC.

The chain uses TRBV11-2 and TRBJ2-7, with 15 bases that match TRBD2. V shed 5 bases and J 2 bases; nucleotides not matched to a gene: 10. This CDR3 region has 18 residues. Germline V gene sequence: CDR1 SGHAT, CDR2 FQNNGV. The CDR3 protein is CASSHLGLAGGNAYEQYF. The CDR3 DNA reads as TGTGCCAGCAGCCACCTCGGACTAGCGGGGGGGAACGCCTACGAGCAGTACTTC.

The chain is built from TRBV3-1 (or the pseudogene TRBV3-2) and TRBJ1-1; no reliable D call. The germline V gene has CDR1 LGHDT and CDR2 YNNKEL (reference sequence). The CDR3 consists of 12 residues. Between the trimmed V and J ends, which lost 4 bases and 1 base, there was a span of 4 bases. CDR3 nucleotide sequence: TGTGCCAGCAGCCTTAGGAACACTGAAGCTTTCTTT. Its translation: CASSLRNTEAFF.

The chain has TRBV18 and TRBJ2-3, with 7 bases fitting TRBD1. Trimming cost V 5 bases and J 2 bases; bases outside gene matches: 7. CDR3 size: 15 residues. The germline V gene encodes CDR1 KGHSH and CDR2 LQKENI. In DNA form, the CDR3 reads TGTGCCAGCTCATCTACAGGGGAACTCACAGATACGCAGTATTTT. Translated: CASSSTGELTDTQYF.

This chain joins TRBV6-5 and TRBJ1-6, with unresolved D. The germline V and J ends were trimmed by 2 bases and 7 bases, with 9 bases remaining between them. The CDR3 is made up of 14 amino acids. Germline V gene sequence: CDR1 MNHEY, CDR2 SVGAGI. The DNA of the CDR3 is TGTGCCAGCAGTTACAGGGTGGGGAATTCACCCCTCCACTTT. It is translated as CASSYRVGNSPLHF.

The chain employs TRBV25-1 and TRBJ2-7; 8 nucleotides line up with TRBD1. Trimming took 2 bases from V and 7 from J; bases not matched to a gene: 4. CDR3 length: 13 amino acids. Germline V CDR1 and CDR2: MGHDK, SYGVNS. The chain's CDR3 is CASSEQGAREQYF. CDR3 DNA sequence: TGTGCCAGCAGTGAACAGGGGGCGAGGGAGCAGTACTTC.